This TCR beta chain comes out of a study of blood T cells in healthy people across ages. Overall study results and limits: Diversity of TCR beta correlated strongly with naive T cell percentage. PBMCs went unsorted, and a conclusive naive versus antigen-experienced comparison was therefore prevented. Older age coincided with a roughly linear decline in TCR beta diversity per million T cells.

As for this clonotype: Its antigen is undetermined.

Then a second PCR, running roughly 7 to 11 cycles, was carried out with a sample-barcoded 5' primer and a J-beta primer mix. TCRdb re-called the 5' RACE reads with MiXCR, one entry per CDR3 protein. The sample comprises under 700,000 distinct CDR3 sequences, about 24% of which are singletons, and around 10% rests with the top ten. The CDR3 sequence is 13 residues long. The germline V gene has CDR1 SQVTM and CDR2 ANQGSEA. Trimming took off 2 bases at V and 0 bases at J, with 7 bases between the two ends. These same data were also listed under a study on T cells of mothers and their children. This second study notes: A few healthy Caucasian mothers gave samples, and so did their six children.

This sequence joins TRBV29-1 and TRBJ2-5; D uncertain. This receptor was identified in a boy aged 5-17 years in good health. The specimen was blood. As DNA, the CDR3 is TGCAGCGTTGAATCGGGTTACCAAGAGACCCAGTACTTC. The encoded protein is CSVESGYQETQYF.